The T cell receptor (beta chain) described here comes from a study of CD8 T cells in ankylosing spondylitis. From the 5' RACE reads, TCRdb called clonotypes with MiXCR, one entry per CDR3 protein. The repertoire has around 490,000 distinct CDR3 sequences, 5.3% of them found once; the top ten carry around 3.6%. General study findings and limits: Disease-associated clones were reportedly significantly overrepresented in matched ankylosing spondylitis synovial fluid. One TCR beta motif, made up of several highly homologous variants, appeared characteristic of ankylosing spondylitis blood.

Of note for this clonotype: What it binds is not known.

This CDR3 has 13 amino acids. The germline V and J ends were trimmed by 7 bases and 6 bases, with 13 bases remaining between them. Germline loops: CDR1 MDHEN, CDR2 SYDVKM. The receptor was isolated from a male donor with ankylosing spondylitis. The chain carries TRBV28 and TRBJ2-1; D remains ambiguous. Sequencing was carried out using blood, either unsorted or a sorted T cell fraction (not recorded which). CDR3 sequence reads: CASKKHPANEQFF. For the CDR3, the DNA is TGTGCCAGCAAGAAACACCCGGCCAATGAGCAGTTCTTC. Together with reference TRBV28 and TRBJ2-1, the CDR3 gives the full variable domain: DVKVTQSSRYLVKRTGEKVFLECVQDMDHENMFWYRQDPGLGLRLIYFSYDVKMKEKGDIPEGYSVSREKKERFSLILESASTNQTSMYLCASKKHPANEQFFGPGTRLTVL.